In its sample, the clone carrying this T cell receptor beta chain was seen a few times. Its antigen remains unknown. This record comes from a study of T cells after yellow fever vaccination. Looking at the study overall: Fractions of low cell number were prepared using SMART-Seq v4 Ultra Low Input. Whole-study results and caveats: From the bulk population, abundant clonotypes could contaminate and appear within FACS-sorted repertoires. The CD4 compartment and the CD8 compartment contained a small share of clonotypes in common. Subsequent booster samples again held most clones from primary vaccination (more than 95% CD4, roughly 91% CD8).

Via MiXCR, TCRdb re-called the 5' RACE reads, giving one row per CDR3 protein. The sample has more than 250,000 distinct CDR3 sequences; approximately 7% are singletons. V was pared by 5 bases and J by 5 bases, with 7 bases of the junction left unmatched. The CDR3 has 14 amino acids. The input for sequencing was PBMCs, taken around 45 days after the first yellow fever vaccination. This chain connects TRBV12-3 or TRBV12-4 to TRBJ2-7; 9 positions agree with TRBD1. The clonotype originates from a man in his late teens or twenties who received the YFV17D yellow fever vaccine. For the CDR3, the DNA is TGTGCCAGCAGTCCCGGGACAGGGCCTCACGAGCAGTACTTC. Its translation is CASSPGTGPHEQYF.